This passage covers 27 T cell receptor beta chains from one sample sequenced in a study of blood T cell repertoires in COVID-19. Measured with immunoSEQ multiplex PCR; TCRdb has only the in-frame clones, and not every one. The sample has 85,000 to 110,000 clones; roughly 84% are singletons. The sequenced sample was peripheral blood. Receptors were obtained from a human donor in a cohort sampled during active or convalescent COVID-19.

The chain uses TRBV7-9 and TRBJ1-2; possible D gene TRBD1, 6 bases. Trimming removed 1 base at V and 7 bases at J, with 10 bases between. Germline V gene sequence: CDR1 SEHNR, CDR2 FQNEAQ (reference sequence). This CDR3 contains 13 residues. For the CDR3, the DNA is TGTGCCAGCAGCTTAGACAGGGTATCTGGCTACACCTTC. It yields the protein CASSLDRVSGYTF.

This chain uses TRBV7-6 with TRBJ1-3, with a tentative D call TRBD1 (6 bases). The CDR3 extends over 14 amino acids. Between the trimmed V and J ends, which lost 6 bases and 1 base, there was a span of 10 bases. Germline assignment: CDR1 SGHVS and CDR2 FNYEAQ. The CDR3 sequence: CASRSQGSGNTIYF. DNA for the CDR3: TGTGCCAGCAGGTCGCAGGGGTCTGGAAACACCATATATTTT.

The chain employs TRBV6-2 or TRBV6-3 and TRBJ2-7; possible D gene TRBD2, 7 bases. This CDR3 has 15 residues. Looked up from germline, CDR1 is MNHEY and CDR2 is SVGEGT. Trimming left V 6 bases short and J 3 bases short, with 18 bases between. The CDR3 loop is CASSPGVAGVYEQYF. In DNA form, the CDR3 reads TGTGCCAGCAGCCCAGGGGTCGCGGGGGTCTACGAGCAGTACTTC.

CDR3 nucleotides: TGTGCCAGCAGCTTAGCCGGGACAGTTGACTACGAGCAGTACTTC. Translated: CASSLAGTVDYEQYF. The J gene is TRBJ2-7, the V gene TRBV11-2; TRBD1 matches at 7 bases. Germline-derived CDR1 and CDR2 are SGHAT and FQNNGV. The CDR3 length is 15 residues. After removal of 1 base from V and 3 bases from J, the junction contained 6 bases not matched to a gene.

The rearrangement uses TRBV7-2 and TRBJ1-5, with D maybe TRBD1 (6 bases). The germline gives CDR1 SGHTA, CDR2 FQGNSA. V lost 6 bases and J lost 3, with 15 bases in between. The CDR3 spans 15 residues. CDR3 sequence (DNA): TGTGCCAGCAGAACTGGGGGGGCGAACAATCAGCCCCAGCATTTT. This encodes CASRTGGANNQPQHF. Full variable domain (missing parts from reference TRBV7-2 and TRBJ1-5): GAGVSQSPSNKVTEKGKDVELRCDPISGHTALYWYRQSLGQGLEFLIYFQGNSAPDKSGLPSDRFSAERTGGSVSTLTIQRTQQEDSAVYLCASRTGGANNQPQHFGDGTRLSIL.

The CDR3 sequence: CASRTGTGANTEAFF. CDR3 coding DNA: TGTGCCAGTAGGACAGGTACCGGCGCGAACACTGAAGCTTTCTTT. This chain links TRBV19 with TRBJ1-1, with D tentatively TRBD1 (6 bases). This CDR3 is built from 15 residues. Trimming cost V 6 bases and J 1 base, with 15 bases left between them. Germline V gene lookup returns CDR1 LNHDA and CDR2 SQIVND (reference sequence).

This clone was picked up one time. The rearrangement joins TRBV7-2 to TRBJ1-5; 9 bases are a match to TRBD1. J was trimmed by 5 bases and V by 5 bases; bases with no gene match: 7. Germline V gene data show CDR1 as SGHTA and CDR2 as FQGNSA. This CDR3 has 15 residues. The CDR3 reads CASSVTGTGYQPQHF. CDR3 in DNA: TGTGCCAGCAGCGTTACCGGGACAGGGTATCAGCCCCAGCATTTT.

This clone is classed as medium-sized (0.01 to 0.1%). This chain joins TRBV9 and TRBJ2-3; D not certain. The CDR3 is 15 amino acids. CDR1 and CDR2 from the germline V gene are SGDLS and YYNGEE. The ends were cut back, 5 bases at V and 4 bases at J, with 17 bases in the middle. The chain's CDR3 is CASSPFGLQADTQYF. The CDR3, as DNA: TGTGCCAGCAGTCCGTTTGGGTTGCAGGCAGATACGCAGTATTTT. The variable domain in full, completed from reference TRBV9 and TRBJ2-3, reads DSGVTQTPKHLITATGQRVTLRCSPRSGDLSVYWYQQSLDQGLQFLIQYYNGEERAKGNILERFSAQQFPDLHSELNLSSLELGDSALYFCASSPFGLQADTQYFGPGTRLTVL.

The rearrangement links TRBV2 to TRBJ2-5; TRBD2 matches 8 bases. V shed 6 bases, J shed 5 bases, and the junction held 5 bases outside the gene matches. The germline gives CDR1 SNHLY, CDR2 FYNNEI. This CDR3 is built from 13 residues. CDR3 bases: TGTGCCAGCAGGACGGGGGGGCAGGAGACCCAGTACTTC. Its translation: CASRTGGQETQYF.

The CDR3 region is CASSHTRTRNYEQFF. In DNA, the CDR3 is TGTGCCAGCAGCCATACGCGGACTAGGAACTATGAGCAGTTCTTC. V usage is TRBV3-1 (or the pseudogene TRBV3-2) and J usage is TRBJ2-1; 7 bases fit TRBD2. Trimming removed 3 bases from V and 8 bases from J; junction bases left unmatched: 10. CDR3 size: 15 residues. CDR1 and CDR2 (germline): LGHDT, YNNKEL (reference sequence).

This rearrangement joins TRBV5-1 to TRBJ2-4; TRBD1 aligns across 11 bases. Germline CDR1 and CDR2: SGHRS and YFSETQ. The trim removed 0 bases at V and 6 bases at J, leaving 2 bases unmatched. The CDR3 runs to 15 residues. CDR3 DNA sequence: TGCGCCAGCAGCTTGGATGGGACAGGGGGAAACATTCAGTACTTC. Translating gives CASSLDGTGGNIQYF.

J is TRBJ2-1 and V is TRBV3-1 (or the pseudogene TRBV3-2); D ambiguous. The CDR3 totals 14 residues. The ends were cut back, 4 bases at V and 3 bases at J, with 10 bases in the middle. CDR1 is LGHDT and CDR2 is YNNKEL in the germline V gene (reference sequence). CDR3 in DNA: TGTGCCAGCAGCCCGGGTAGCAGCTACAATGAGCAGTTCTTC. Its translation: CASSPGSSYNEQFF.

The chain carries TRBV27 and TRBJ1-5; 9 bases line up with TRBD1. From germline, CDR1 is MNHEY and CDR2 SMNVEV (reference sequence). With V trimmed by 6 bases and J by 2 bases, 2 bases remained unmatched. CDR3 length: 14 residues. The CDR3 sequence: CASRDRGGNQPQHF. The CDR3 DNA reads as TGTGCCAGCAGAGACAGGGGGGGCAATCAGCCCCAGCATTTT.

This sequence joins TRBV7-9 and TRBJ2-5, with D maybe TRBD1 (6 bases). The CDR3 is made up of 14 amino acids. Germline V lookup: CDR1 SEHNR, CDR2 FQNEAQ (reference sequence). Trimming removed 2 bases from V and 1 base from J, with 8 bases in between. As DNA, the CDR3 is TGTGCCAGCAGCTTAAGGGACATCCAAGAGACCCAGTACTTC. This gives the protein CASSLRDIQETQYF.

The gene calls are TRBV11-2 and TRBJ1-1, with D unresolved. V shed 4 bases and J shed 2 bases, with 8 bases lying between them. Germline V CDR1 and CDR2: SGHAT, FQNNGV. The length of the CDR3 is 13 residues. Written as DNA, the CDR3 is TGTGCCAGCAGCTGGGAGGTTAACACTGAAGCTTTCTTT. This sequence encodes CASSWEVNTEAFF.

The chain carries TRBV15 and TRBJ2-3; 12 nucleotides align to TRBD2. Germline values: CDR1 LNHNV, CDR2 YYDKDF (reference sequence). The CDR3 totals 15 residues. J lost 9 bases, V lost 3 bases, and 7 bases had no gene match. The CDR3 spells CATSSPSGGAFTQYF. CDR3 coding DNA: TGTGCCACCAGCAGTCCTAGCGGGGGGGCGTTCACGCAGTATTTT.

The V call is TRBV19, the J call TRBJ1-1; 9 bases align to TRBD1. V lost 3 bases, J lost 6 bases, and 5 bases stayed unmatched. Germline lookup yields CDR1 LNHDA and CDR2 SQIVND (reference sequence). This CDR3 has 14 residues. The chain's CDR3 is CASSIGTGRAEAFF. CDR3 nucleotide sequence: TGTGCCAGTAGTATTGGGACAGGGCGGGCTGAAGCTTTCTTT.

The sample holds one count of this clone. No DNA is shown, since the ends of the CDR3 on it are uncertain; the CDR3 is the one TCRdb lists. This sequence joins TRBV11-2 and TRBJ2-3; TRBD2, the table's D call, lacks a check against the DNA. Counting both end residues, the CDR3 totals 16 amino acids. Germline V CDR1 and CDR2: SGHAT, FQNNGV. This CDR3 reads CASSPFGEGRTDTQYF.

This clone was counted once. Here the CDR3 reads CASSVAGGLGEQFF. In DNA, the CDR3 is TGTGCCAGCAGCGTTGCGGGGGGGCTTGGTGAGCAGTTCTTC. The chain recombines TRBV9 with TRBJ2-1; the match to TRBD2 covers 9 bases. The V segment lost 2 bases and the J segment 9 bases; nucleotides outside the gene matches: 6. The CDR3 consists of 14 residues. The germline V gene encodes CDR1 SGDLS and CDR2 YYNGEE.

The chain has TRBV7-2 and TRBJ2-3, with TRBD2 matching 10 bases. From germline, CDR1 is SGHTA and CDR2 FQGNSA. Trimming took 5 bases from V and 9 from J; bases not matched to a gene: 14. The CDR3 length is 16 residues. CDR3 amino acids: CASSLRPSGGGGTQYF. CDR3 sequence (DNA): TGTGCCAGCAGCCTCAGACCGAGCGGGGGGGGAGGAACGCAGTATTTT. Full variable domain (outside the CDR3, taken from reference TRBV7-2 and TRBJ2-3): GAGVSQSPSNKVTEKGKDVELRCDPISGHTALYWYRQSLGQGLEFLIYFQGNSAPDKSGLPSDRFSAERTGGSVSTLTIQRTQQEDSAVYLCASSLRPSGGGGTQYFGPGTRLTVL.

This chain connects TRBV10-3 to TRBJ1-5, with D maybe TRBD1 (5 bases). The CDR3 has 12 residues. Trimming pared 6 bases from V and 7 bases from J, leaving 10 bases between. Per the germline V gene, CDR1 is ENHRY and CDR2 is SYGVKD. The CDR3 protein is CAIRGAGQPQHF. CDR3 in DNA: TGTGCCATCAGAGGGGCTGGCCAGCCCCAGCATTTT.

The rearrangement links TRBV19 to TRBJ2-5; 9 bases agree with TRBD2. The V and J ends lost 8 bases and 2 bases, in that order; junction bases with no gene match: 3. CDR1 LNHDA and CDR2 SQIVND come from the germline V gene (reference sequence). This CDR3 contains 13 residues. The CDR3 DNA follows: TGTGCCAGTGAAGCGGGGGGACAAGAGACCCAGTACTTC. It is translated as CASEAGGQETQYF.

The chain's CDR3 is CASSPEVRGGNQPQHF. The CDR3 DNA reads as TGTGCCAGCAGCCCTGAGGTCCGTGGAGGCAATCAGCCCCAGCATTTT. This rearrangement joins TRBV3-1 (or the pseudogene TRBV3-2) to TRBJ1-5; D call uncertain. V shed 4 bases and J shed 2 bases, with 15 bases lying between them. The CDR3 totals 16 residues. The germline V gene encodes CDR1 LGHDT and CDR2 YNNKEL (reference sequence).

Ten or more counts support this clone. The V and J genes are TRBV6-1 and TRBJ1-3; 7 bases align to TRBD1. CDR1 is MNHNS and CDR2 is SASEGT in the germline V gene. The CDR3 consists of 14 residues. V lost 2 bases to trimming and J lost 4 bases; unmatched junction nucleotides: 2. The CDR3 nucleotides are TGTGCCAGCAGTGAAAGGACAGGAGGAAACACCATATATTTT. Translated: CASSERTGGNTIYF.

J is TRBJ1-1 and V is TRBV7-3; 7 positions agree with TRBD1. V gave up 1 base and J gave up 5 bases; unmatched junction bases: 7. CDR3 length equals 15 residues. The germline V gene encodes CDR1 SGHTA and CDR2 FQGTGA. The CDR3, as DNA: TGTGCCAGCAGCTTAAACGCAGGGGGATATACTGAAGCTTTCTTT. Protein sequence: CASSLNAGGYTEAFF. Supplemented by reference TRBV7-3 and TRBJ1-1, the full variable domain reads GAGVSQTPSNKVTEKGKYVELRCDPISGHTALYWYRQSLGQGPEFLIYFQGTGAADDSGLPNDRFFAVRPEGSVSTLKIQRTERGDSAVYLCASSLNAGGYTEAFFGQGTRLTVV.

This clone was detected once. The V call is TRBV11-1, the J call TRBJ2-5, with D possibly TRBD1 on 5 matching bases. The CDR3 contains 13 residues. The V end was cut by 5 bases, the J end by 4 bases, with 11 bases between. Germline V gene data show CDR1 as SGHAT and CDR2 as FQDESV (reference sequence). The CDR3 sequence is CASSPRVGETQYF. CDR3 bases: TGTGCCAGCAGCCCCAGGGTGGGAGAGACCCAGTACTTC.

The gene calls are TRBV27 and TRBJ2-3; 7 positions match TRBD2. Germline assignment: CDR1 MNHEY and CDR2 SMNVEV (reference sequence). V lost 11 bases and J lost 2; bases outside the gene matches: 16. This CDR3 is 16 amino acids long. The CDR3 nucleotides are TGTGCCGGGAGGGAACTAGCCCTTGCTCTCACAGATACGCAGTATTTT. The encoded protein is CAGRELALALTDTQYF.